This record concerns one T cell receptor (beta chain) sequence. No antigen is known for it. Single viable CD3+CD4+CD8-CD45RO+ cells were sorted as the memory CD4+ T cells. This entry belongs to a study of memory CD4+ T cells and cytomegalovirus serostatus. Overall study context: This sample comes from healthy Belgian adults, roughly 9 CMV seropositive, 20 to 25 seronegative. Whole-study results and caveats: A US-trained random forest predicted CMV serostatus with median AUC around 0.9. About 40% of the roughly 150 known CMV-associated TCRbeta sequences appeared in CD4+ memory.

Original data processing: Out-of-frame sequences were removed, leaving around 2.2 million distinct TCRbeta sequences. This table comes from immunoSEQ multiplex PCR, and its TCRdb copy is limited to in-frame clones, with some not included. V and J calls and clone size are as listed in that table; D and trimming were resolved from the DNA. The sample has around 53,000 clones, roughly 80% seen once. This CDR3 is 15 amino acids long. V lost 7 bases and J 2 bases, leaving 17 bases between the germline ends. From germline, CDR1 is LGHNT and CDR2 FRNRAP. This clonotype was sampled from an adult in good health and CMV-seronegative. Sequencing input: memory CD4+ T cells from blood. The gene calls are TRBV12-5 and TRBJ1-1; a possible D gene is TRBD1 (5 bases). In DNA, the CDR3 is TGTGCTAGTGCCCCCAGGGTGAGCTCCAACACTGAAGCTTTCTTT. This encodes CASAPRVSSNTEAFF.